This T cell receptor (beta chain) stems from a study of shared clonotypes between healthy human individuals (dated by TCRdb to the early 2020s). About the investigation overall: The cohort included a few men and two women between 18 and 49 years of age. Libraries were prepared and TCR repertoires were sequenced by different laboratories using diverse techniques, in order to increase sequencing depth and limit assay-specific biases. Between about 0.8 and 9 billion PBMCs per donor were obtained by leukapheresis. To estimate repertoire size and how much clonotype sharing occurs between individuals, the study deeply sequenced the blood TCR repertoires of five healthy adults. For each donor, three plates each were used for CD4 naive and CD4 memory, two plates were used for CD8 naive, and one plate was used for CD8 memory.

A word on this clone: The specificity of this receptor is unknown. No qualities accompany the bases; no much larger clone lies one base away.

General findings and caveats noted by the study authors: Compared with non-shared clonotypes, clonotypes shared by all four sorted-subset donors had higher generation probabilities. Because the study included only a small number of donors, the genetic and exposure-history diversity represented was limited. Across four donors, around 5% of naive CD4, roughly 3.3% of naive CD8, 2% to 2.5% of memory CD4, and under 0.45% of memory CD8 clonotypes were shared. Pairwise subsampling led to the expectation that sequencing depth would affect the degree of clonotype sharing among donors. Sampling was restricted to blood, and TCR repertoires in tissue are likely to differ from TCR repertoires in blood. Even with the large sequencing depth, rarefaction of the sorted-subset datasets indicated that sequencing was incomplete. Larger estimated clonotype richness was generally found for naive subsets than for memory subsets.

CD8 naive samples consisted of CD45RO-negative cells that were positively selected for CCR7, yielding a CD45RA+CCR7+ population without TemRA cells. The donors were healthy, HIV-negative adults who had no recently reported acute infections or vaccinations. Every donor was a Caucasian adult living in Nashville, Tennessee, USA. Blood was obtained by leukapheresis, after which PBMCs were separated by Ficoll-Histopaque density gradient centrifugation and cryopreserved in liquid nitrogen vapor phase. Analytical flow cytometry was used to check the purity and quantity of each magnetically sorted T cell population. From each sorted fraction, genomic DNA was isolated and quantified by UV absorbance on a Nanodrop 2000c. The CDR3 numbers 14 residues from cysteine through phenylalanine. The DNA shown is the 42-base CDR3, in frame from base 1. Germline trimming amounts to 5 bases on V and 8 bases on J, with 10 as the count of junction bases outside the gene matches. The CDR1 and CDR2 encoded by the germline V gene are SGHRS and YFSETQ.

TCR CDR3 regions were amplified from genomic DNA by multiplex PCR using the deep immunoSEQ assay. Extracted genomic DNA from each cell subset was distributed evenly across all wells of several immunoSEQ 96-well plates, and each plate was treated as a replicate. For sorted subsets, roughly 200 ng of genomic DNA, equivalent to roughly 33,000 T cell genomes, went into each replicate PCR. Purified libraries were measured with a Qubit 3.0 fluorometer, size-checked on a Bioanalyzer 2100, and measured again with the KAPA Library Quantification kit. A separate single-read 150-cycle Illumina NextSeq 550 flow cell was used to sequence each immunoSEQ 96-well plate. Concerning the study's data processing: Because the immunoSEQ output held only junctional sequences and lacked quality scores, the filtering could not match the filtering applied to full-length reads. To assign V/J genes and CDR3, sequences were annotated using PyIR, a Python wrapper for IgBLAST v1.9, with IMGT germline references. Reads were removed for weak V/J assignments (E-value above 1e-6), missing CDR3, stop codons, out-of-frame junctions, or ambiguous translated residues. V3J clonotypes were defined by identical inferred V gene, J gene, and CDR3 amino acid sequence. Percentage overlap between repertoires was calculated by dividing the number of shared unique clonotypes by the size of the smaller repertoire. Richness of each repertoire was evaluated using RTK rarefaction, the Chao1 estimator, and Recon v2.1 estimates of unobserved clonotypes. Generation probabilities were computed with OLGA for all TCRbeta clonotypes obtained by the gDNA method from a handful of donors. TCRdb limited this immuneACCESS table to in-frame rearrangements with V and J called. A share of clones is missing; checked studies link under half to unresolved V genes, and the rest is unexplained. The DNA gave D and trimming, while V, J and clone size come from that table. Recorded for this sample are hundreds of thousands of clones; 96% of them occurred a single time. The leading ten clones occupy under 0.3% of the sample.

Sequencing used naive CD8+ T cells sorted from blood. The cell subset or site tag for this specimen amounts to: CD45RA+CCR7+. The chain employs TRBV5-1 and TRBJ2-3, with 8 bases aligning to TRBD2. The receptor comes from a man aged 30 to 45 in good health. The bases are TGCGCCAGCAGGGCGGGAGGCTCCGCCAGTACGCAGTATTTT. Its protein is CASRAGGSASTQYF.